The 5 T cell receptor beta chains presented below share a single source sample, sequenced in a study of shared clonotypes between healthy human individuals. Method: immunoSEQ multiplex PCR; TCRdb's copy keeps in-frame clones and lacks some. Here the sample spans over 850,000 clones, roughly 74% being singletons. Sequenced input: memory CD4+ T cells from PBMCs. Subset reported: CD45RA-negative fraction. Receptors were obtained from a man in his late teens or twenties in good health. Some clones in this sample may be carry-over from other donors' samples.

The CDR3 bases are TGTGCCAGCAGGGAACAGGGAGCTGGAAACACCATATATTTT. Encoded protein: CASREQGAGNTIYF. The V gene is TRBV27, the J gene TRBJ1-3, with TRBD1 as a possible D gene (6 bases). Trimming took 6 bases from V and 2 from J, leaving 11 bases between them. The CDR3 sequence is 14 residues long. CDR1 is MNHEY and CDR2 is SMNVEV in the germline V gene (reference sequence).

This clone was counted between two and nine times. Other DNA variants within this sample encode the same CDR3. The rearrangement joins TRBV29-1 to TRBJ2-7, with 9 bases that match TRBD1. J was trimmed by 2 bases and V by 3 bases; bases with no gene match: 5. The germline CDR1 and CDR2 sequences are SQVTM and ANQGSEA. CDR3 length equals 14 residues. The CDR3: CSVDPGQGAYEQYF. CDR3 coding DNA: TGCAGCGTTGACCCGGGACAGGGTGCCTACGAGCAGTACTTC.

As concerns this clone: A much bigger clone sits one base away, suggesting this may be a read error. The V and J genes are TRBV6-1 and TRBJ2-7; D is perhaps TRBD1 (7 bases). The V and J ends lost 5 bases and 0 bases respectively, with 11 bases between them. Germline values: CDR1 MNHNS, CDR2 SASEGT. CDR3 length: 14 residues. CDR3 residues: CASSPGGSSYEQYF. The CDR3 nucleotides are TGTGCCAGCAGTCCAGGGGGGAGCTCCTACGAGCAGTACTTC.

This chain links TRBV19 with TRBJ2-3; D might be TRBD1 (6 bases). V lost 7 bases and J lost 3, with 14 bases in between. The CDR3 has 14 residues. The germline V gene has CDR1 LNHDA and CDR2 SQIVND (reference sequence). The CDR3 DNA follows: TGTGCCAGTACCTACAGGGATCTAACAGATACGCAGTATTTT. Translated, it gives CASTYRDLTDTQYF.

This CDR3 is CASSLGTGVSYEQYF. The DNA for the CDR3 is TGTGCCAGCAGCCTGGGGACAGGGGTCTCCTACGAGCAGTACTTC. This sequence joins TRBV11-3 and TRBJ2-7; 10 nucleotides line up with TRBD1. With V trimmed by 5 bases and J by 0 bases, 4 bases remained unmatched. Germline values: CDR1 SGHNT, CDR2 YENEEA. The CDR3 runs 15 residues. Variable domain in full (rest from reference TRBV11-3 and TRBJ2-7): EAGVVQSPRYKIIEKKQPVAFWCNPISGHNTLYWYLQNLGQGPELLIRYENEEAVDDSQLPKDRFSAERLKGVDSTLKIQPAELGDSAVYLCASSLGTGVSYEQYFGPGTRLTVT.